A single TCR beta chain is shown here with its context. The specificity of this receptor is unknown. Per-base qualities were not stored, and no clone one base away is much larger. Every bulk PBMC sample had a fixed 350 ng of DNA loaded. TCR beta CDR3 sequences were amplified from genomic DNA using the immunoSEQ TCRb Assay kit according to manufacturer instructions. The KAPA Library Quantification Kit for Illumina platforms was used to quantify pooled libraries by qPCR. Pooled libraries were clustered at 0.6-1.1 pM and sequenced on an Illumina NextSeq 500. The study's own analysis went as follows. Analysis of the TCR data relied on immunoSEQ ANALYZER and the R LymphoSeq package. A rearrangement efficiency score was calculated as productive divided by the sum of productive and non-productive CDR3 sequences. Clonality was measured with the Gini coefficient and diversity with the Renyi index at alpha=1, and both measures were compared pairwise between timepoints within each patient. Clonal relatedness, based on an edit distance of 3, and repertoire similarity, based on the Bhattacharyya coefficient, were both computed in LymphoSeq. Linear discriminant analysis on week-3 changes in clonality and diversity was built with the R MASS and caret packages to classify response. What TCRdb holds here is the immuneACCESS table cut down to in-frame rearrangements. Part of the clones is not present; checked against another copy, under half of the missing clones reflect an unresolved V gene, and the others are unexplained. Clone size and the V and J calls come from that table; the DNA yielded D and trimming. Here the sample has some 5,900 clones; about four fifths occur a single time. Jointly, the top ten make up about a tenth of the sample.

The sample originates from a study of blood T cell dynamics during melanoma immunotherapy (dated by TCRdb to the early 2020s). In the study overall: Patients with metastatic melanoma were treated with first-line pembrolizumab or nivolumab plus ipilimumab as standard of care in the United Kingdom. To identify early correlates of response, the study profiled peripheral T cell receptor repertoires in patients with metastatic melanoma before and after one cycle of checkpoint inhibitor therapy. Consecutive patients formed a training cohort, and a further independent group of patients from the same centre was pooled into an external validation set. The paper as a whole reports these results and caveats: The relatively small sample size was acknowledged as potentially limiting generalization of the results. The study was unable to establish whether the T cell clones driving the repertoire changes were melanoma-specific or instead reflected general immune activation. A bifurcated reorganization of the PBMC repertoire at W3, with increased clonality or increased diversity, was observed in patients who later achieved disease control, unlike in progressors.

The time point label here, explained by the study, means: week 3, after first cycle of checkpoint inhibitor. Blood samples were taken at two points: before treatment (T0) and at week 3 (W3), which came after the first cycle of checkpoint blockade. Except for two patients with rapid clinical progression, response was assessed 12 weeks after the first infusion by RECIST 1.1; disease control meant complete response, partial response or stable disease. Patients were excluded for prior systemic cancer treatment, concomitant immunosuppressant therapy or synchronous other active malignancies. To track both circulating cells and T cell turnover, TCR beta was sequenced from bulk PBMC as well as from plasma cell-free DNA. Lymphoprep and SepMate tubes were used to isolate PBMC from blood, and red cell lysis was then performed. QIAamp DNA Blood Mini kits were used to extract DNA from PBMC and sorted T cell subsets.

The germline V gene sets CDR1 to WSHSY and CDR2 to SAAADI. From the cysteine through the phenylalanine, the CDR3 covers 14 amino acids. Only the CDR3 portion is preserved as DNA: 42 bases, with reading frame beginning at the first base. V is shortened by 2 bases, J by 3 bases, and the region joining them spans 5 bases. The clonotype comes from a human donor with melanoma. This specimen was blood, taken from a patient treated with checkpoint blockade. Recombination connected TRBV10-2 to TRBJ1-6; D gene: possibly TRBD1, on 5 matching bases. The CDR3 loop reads CASSEDSYNSPLHF. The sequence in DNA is TGCGCCAGCAGTGAGGACAGCTATAATTCACCCCTCCACTTT.